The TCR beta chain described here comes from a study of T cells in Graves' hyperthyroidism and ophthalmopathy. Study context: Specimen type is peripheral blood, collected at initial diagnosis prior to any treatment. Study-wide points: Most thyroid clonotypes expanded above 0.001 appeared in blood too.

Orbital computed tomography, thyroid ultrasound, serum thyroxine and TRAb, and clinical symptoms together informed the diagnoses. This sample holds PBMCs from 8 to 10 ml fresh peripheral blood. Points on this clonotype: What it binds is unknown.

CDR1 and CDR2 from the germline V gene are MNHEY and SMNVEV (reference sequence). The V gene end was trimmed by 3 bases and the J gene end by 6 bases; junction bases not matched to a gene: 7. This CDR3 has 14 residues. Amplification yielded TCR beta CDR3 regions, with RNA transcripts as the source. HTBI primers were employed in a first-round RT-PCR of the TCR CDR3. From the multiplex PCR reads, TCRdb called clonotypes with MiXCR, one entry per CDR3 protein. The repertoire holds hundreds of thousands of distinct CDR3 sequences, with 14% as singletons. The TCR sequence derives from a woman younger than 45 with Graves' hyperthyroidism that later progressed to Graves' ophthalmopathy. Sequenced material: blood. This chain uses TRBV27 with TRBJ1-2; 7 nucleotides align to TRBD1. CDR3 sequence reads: CASSFSQGWDGYTF. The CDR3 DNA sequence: TGTGCCAGCAGTTTTTCACAGGGGTGGGATGGCTACACCTTC.